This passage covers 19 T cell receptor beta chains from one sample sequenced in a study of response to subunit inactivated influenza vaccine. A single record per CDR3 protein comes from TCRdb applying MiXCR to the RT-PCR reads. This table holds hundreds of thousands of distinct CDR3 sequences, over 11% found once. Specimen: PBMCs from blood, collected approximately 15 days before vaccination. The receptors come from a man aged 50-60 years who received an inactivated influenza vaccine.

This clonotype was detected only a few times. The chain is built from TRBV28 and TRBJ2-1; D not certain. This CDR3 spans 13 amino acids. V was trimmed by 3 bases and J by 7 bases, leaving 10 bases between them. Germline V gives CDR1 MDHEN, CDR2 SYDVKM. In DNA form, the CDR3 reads TGTGCCAGCAGTTTGTCCCGGCAGAATGAGCAGTTCTTC. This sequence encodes CASSLSRQNEQFF.

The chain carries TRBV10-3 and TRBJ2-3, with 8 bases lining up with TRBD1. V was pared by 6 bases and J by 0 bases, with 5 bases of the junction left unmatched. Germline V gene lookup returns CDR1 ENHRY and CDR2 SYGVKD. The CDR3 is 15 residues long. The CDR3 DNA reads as TGTGCCATCAGACCCGGACAGGGCAGCACAGATACGCAGTATTTT. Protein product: CAIRPGQGSTDTQYF.

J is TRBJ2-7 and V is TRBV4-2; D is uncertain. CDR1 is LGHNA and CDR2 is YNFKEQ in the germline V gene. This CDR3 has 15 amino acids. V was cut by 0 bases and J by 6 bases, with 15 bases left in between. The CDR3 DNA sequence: TGTGCCAGCAGCCAAGATTTAGGCAGCTCCGTCGAGCAGTACTTC. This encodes CASSQDLGSSVEQYF.

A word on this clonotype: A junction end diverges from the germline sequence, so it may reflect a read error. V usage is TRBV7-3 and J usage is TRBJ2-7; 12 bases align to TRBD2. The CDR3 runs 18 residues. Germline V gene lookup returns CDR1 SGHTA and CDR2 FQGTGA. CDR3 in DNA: TGTGCCATCAGCTTAACTAGCGGGAGGTCTCCGGGGACCTACGAGCAGTACTTC. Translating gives CAISLTSGRSPGTYEQYF.

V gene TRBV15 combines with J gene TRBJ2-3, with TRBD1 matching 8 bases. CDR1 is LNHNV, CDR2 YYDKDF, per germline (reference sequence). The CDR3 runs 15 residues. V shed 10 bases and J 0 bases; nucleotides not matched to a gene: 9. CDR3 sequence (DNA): TGTGCCAAGCTACAGGGGGTGGCTAGCACAGATACGCAGTATTTT. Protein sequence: CAKLQGVASTDTQYF.

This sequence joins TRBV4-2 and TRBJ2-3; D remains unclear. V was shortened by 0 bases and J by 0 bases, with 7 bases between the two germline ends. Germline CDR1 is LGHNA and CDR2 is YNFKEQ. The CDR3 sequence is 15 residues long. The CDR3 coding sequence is TGTGCCAGCAGCCAAGAACCCACTAGCACAGATACGCAGTATTTT. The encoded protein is CASSQEPTSTDTQYF.

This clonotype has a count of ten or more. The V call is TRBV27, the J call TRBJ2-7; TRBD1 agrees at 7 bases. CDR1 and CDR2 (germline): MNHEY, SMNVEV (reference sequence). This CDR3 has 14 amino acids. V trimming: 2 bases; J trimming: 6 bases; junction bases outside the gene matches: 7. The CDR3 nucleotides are TGTGCCAGCAGTTTAACCGTTGAGGGGGCCGAGCAGTACTTC. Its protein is CASSLTVEGAEQYF.

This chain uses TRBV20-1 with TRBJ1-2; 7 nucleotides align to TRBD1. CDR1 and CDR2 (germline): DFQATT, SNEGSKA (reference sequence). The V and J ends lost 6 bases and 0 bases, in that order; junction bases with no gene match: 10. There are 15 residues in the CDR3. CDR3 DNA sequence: TGCAGTGCCCGGGCAGGGGGTGTAGCTAACTATGGCTACACCTTC. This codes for CSARAGGVANYGYTF.

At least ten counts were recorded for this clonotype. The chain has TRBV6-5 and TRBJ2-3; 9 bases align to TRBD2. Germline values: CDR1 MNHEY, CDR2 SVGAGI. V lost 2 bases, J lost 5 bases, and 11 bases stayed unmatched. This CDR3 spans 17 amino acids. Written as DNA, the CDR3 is TGTGCCAGCAGTTACGAGACTAGCGGAGGAGAGAGAGATACGCAGTATTTT. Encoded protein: CASSYETSGGERDTQYF.

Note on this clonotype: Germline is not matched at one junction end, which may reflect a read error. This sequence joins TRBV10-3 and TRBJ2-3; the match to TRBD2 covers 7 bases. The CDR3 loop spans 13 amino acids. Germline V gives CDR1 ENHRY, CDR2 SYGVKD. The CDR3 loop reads CDIRWTRADTQYF. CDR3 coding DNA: TGTGACATCAGATGGACTAGGGCAGATACGCAGTATTTT.

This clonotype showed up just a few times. CDR3 DNA: TGCAGTGCTAGAGTCACTCATGAGCAGTTCTTC. This sequence encodes CSARVTHEQFF. The chain couples TRBV20-1 to TRBJ2-1; D is uncertain. V dropped 1 base and J dropped 8 bases, with 6 bases sitting between them. This CDR3 region has 11 residues. Germline lookup yields CDR1 DFQATT and CDR2 SNEGSKA (reference sequence).

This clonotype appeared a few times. In DNA, the CDR3 is TGTGCCAGCAGCCTTACCTCCGGCGAGGGAGAAAAACTGTTTTTT. It encodes CASSLTSGEGEKLFF. J is TRBJ1-4 and V is TRBV3-1; unclear D gene. V lost 4 bases, J lost 8 bases, and 17 bases lay in between. This CDR3 has 15 amino acids. Looked up from germline, CDR1 is LGHDT and CDR2 is YNNKEL (reference sequence). Combining the CDR3 with reference TRBV3-1 and TRBJ1-4 gives the whole variable domain DTAVSQTPKYLVTQMGNDKSIKCEQNLGHDTMYWYKQDSKKFLKIMFSYNNKELIINETVPNRFSPKSPDKAHLNLHINSLELGDSAVYFCASSLTSGEGEKLFFGSGTQLSVL.

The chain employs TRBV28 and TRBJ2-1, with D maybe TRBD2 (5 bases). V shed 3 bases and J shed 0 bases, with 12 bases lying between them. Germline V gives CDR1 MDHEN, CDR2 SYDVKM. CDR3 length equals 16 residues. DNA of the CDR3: TGTGCCAGCAGTTTTAACGGACTCGACTCCTACAATGAGCAGTTCTTC. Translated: CASSFNGLDSYNEQFF.

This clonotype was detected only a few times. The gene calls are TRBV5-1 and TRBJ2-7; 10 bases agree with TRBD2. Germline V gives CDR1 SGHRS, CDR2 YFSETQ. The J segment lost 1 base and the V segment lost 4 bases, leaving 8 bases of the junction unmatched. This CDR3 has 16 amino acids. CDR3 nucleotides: TGCGCCAGCAGCCCGATTCTAGCGGGAGAGTCCTACGAGCAGTACTTC. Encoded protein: CASSPILAGESYEQYF.

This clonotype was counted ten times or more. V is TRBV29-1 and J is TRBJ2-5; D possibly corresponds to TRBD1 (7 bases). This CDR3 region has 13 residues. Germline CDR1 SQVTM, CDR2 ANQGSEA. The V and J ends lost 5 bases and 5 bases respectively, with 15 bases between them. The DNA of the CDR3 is TGCAGCGTTCGCGACAGGGAGGTTGAGACCCAGTACTTC. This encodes CSVRDREVETQYF.

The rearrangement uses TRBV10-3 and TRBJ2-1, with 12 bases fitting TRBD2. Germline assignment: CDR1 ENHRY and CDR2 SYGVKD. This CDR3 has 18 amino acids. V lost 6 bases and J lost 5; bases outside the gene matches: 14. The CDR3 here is CAIRRQGASGRAHNEQFF. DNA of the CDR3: TGTGCCATCAGGCGTCAGGGGGCTAGCGGGAGGGCCCACAATGAGCAGTTCTTC.

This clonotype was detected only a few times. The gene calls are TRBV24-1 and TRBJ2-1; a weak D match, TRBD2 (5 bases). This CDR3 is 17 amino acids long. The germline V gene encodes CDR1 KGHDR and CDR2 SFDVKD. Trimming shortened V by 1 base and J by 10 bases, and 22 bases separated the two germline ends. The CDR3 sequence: CATSDFGSRVGSGEQFF. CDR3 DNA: TGTGCCACCAGTGATTTTGGTTCTCGGGTCGGGTCGGGGGAGCAGTTCTTC.

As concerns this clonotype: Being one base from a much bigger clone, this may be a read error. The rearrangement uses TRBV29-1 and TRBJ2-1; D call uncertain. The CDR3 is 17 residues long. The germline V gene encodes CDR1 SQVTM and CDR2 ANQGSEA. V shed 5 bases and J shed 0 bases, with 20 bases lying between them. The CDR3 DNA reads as TGCAGCGTTCTCGGGTCTACCTCCCGGAGCTCCTACAATGAGCAGTTCTTC. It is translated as CSVLGSTSRSSYNEQFF.

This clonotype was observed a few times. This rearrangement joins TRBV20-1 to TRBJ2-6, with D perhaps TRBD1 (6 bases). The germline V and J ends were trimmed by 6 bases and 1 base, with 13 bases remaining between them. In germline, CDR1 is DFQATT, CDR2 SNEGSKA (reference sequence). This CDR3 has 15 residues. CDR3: CSATTGLSGANVLTF. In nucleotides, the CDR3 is TGCAGTGCGACTACAGGGCTTTCTGGGGCCAACGTCCTGACTTTC.